This T cell receptor (beta chain) originates from a study of CD8 T cells in ankylosing spondylitis. Preparation of TCR beta libraries was done by quantitative 5'-RACE with molecular barcodes. MiXCR was run by TCRdb on the 5' RACE reads, yielding one entry per CDR3 protein. The sample carries more than 110,000 distinct CDR3 sequences, approximately 8.4% recorded once. Overall study results and limits: Earlier studies detected some motif variants in reactive arthritis synovial fluid and blood.

This clonotype came up many times. What it binds is not known. Per the germline V gene, CDR1 is SNHLY and CDR2 is FYNNEI. V shed 7 bases and J shed 5 bases, with 16 bases lying between them. The CDR3 runs 14 residues. This TCR derives from a male donor with ankylosing spondylitis. The specimen was synovial fluid, either unsorted or a sorted T cell fraction (not recorded which). The chain employs TRBV2 and TRBJ2-3, with D uncertain. CDR3 DNA: TGTGCCAGCATAACGTTTCATGCAGTAGATACGCAGTATTTT. Its protein product is CASITFHAVDTQYF.